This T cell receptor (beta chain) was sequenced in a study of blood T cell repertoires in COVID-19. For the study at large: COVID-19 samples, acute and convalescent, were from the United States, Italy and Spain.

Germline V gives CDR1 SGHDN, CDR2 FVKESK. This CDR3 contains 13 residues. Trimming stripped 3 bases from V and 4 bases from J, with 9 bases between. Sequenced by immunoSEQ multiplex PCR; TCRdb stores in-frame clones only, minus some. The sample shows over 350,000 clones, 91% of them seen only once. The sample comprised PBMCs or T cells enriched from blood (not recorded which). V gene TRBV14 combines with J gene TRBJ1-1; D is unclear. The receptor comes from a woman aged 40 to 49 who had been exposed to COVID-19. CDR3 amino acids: CASSQLPGTEAFF. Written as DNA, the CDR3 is TGTGCCAGCAGCCAGCTCCCGGGCACTGAAGCTTTCTTT.